This T cell receptor (beta chain) was found in a study of T cell responses to AZD1222 COVID-19 vaccine. The protocol was immunoSEQ multiplex PCR, while the TCRdb copy is restricted to in-frame clones and leaves out a portion. Of some 170,000 clones in the sample, roughly 89% were seen once. The V gene lost 4 bases and the J gene lost 2 bases, with 16 bases spanning the gap. Germline V gene data show CDR1 as ENHRY and CDR2 as SYGVKD. The CDR3 contains 16 residues. Study-level results: There were mostly white British donors and more females than males, and clonal diversity was possibly underestimated. Sampled repertoires all dated from after the peak T cell response.

Turning to this clone: What it recognizes is unknown.

This chain connects TRBV10-3 to TRBJ2-3; a weak D match, TRBD2 (5 bases). The TCR comes from an adult in good health. The starting material was peripheral blood, obtained on day 0 of AZD1222 vaccination. CDR3 in amino acids: CAISGGVRGDTDTQYF. The CDR3 DNA is TGTGCCATCAGTGGTGGGGTCCGGGGTGACACAGATACGCAGTATTTT.